The 4 T cell receptor beta chains in this list originate from one sample, sequenced in a study of identifying expanded T cells in peripheral blood. Only in-frame clones appear in the TCRdb table, and some are missing; sequencing was by immunoSEQ multiplex PCR. The data hold some 78,000 clones, with 88% observed a single time. Sequenced input: blood. The source is a person aged 18 to 75 in good health.

This clone was found a few times. The rearrangement links TRBV7-2 to TRBJ1-6; D remains unclear. The CDR3 totals 15 residues. Germline CDR1 SGHTA, CDR2 FQGNSA. V was trimmed by 2 bases and J by 10 bases, leaving 15 bases between them. CDR3 region: CASSLSATLQSPLHF. CDR3 sequence (DNA): TGTGCCAGCAGCTTATCAGCTACATTGCAGTCACCCCTCCACTTT.

V gene TRBV19 combines with J gene TRBJ1-5, with D tentatively TRBD1 (5 bases). Germline lookup yields CDR1 LNHDA and CDR2 SQIVND (reference sequence). The V gene lost 6 bases and the J gene lost 2 bases, with 14 bases spanning the gap. This CDR3 contains 15 residues. The CDR3 is CASRWDPSGNQPQHF. The CDR3 region has the DNA TGTGCCAGTAGATGGGACCCCTCGGGCAATCAGCCCCAGCATTTT.

The V call is TRBV5-6, the J call TRBJ1-2, with D perhaps matching TRBD1 (6 bases). In germline, CDR1 is SGHDT, CDR2 YYEEEE. The germline V and J ends were trimmed by 1 base and 0 bases, with 10 bases remaining between them. This CDR3 has 15 residues. CDR3 bases: TGTGCCAGCAGCTTGTTTGGACAGACTAACTATGGCTACACCTTC. It encodes CASSLFGQTNYGYTF.

The chain is built from TRBV9 and TRBJ2-5; D remains ambiguous. CDR1 and CDR2 (germline): SGDLS, YYNGEE. The CDR3 runs 11 residues. The ends were cut back, 0 bases at V and 5 bases at J, with 2 bases in the middle. The CDR3 here is CASSVAETQYF. The CDR3 DNA reads TGTGCCAGCAGCGTAGCGGAGACCCAGTACTTC. The complete variable domain, with remaining parts taken from reference TRBV9 and TRBJ2-5, reads DSGVTQTPKHLITATGQRVTLRCSPRSGDLSVYWYQQSLDQGLQFLIQYYNGEERAKGNILERFSAQQFPDLHSELNLSSLELGDSALYFCASSVAETQYFGPGTRLLVL.